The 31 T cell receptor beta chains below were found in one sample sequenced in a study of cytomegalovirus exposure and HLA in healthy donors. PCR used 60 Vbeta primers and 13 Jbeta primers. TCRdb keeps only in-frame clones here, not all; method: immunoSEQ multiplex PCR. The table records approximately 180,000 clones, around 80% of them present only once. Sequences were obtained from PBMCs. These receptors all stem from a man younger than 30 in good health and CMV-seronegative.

CDR3 in DNA: TGTGCCAGCTCACCAACTAAAAGGGGCGAGCAGTACTTC. It translates to CASSPTKRGEQYF. The V call is TRBV18, the J call TRBJ2-7, with D tentatively TRBD1 (5 bases). Per the germline V gene, CDR1 is KGHSH and CDR2 is LQKENI. The CDR3 is 13 residues long. V gave up 2 bases and J gave up 6 bases, with 11 bases separating them.

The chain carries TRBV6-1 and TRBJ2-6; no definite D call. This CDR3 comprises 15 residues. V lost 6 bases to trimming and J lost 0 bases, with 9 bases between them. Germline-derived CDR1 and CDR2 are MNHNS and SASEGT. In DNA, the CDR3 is TGTGCCAGCAGCTCTGACTCCTCTGGGGCCAACGTCCTGACTTTC. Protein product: CASSSDSSGANVLTF.

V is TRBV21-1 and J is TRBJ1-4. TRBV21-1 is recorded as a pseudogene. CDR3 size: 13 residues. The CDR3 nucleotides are TGTGCCAGCAGCAACAGTTGGAGCGAAAAACTGTTTTTT. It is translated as CASSNSWSEKLFF.

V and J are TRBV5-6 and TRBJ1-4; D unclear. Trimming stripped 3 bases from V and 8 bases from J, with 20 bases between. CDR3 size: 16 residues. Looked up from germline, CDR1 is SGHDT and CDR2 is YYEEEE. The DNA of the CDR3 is TGTGCCAGCAGCTCCGTCAATCCAGGCACTGTCGAAAAACTGTTTTTT. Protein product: CASSSVNPGTVEKLFF. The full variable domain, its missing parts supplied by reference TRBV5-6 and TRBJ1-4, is DAGVTQSPTHLIKTRGQQVTLRCSPKSGHDTVSWYQQALGQGPQFIFQYYEEEERQRGNFPDRFSGHQFPNYSSELNVNALLLGDSALYLCASSSVNPGTVEKLFFGSGTQLSVL.

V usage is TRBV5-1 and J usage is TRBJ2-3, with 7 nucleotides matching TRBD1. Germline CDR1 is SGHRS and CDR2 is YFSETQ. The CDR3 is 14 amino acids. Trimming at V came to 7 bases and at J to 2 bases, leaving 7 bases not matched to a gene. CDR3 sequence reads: CASRTGQNTDTQYF. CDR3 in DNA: TGCGCCAGCCGGACAGGACAGAACACAGATACGCAGTATTTT.

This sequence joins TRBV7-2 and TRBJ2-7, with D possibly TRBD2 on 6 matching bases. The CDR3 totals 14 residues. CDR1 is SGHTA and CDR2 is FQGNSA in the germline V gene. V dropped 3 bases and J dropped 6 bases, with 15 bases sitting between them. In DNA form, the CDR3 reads TGTGCCAGCAGCTTCGGAGGGAGGTCGAGCGAGCAGTACTTC. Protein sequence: CASSFGGRSSEQYF.

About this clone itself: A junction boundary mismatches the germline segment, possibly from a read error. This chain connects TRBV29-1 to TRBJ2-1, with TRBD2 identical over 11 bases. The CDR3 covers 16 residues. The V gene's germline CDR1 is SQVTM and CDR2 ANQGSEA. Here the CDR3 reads CSVTTSGSSPYHEQFF. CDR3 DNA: TGCAGCGTAACCACTAGCGGGAGCTCCCCCTACCATGAGCAGTTCTTC.

CDR3 in DNA: TGTGCCAGCAGGCCCGGACAGAACTACGAGCAGTACTTC. It specifies CASRPGQNYEQYF. The rearrangement joins TRBV7-9 to TRBJ2-7, with D possibly matching TRBD1 (6 bases). CDR3 length: 13 residues. From germline, CDR1 is SEHNR and CDR2 FQNEAQ (reference sequence). The V and J ends lost 6 bases and 3 bases respectively, with 12 bases between them.

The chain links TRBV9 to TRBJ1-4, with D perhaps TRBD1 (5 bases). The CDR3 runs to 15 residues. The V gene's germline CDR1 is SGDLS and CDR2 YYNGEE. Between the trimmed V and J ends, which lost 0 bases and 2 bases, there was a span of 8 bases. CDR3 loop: CASSVGDSTNEKLFF. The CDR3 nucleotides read TGTGCCAGCAGCGTAGGGGACTCGACTAATGAAAAACTGTTTTTT. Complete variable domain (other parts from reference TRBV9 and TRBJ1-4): DSGVTQTPKHLITATGQRVTLRCSPRSGDLSVYWYQQSLDQGLQFLIQYYNGEERAKGNILERFSAQQFPDLHSELNLSSLELGDSALYFCASSVGDSTNEKLFFGSGTQLSVL.

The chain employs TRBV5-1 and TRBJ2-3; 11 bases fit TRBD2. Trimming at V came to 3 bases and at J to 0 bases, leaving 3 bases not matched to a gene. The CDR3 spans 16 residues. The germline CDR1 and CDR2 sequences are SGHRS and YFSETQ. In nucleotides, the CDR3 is TGCGCCAGCAGCTCGGGACTAGCGGCAAGCACAGATACGCAGTATTTT. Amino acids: CASSSGLAASTDTQYF.

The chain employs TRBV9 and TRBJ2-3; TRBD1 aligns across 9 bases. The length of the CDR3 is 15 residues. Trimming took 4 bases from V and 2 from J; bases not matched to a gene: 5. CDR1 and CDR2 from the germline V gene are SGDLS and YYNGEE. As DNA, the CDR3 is TGTGCCAGCAGCCTTAGGACAGGGGCCACAGATACGCAGTATTTT. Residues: CASSLRTGATDTQYF. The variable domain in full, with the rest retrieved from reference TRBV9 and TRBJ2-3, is DSGVTQTPKHLITATGQRVTLRCSPRSGDLSVYWYQQSLDQGLQFLIQYYNGEERAKGNILERFSAQQFPDLHSELNLSSLELGDSALYFCASSLRTGATDTQYFGPGTRLTVL.

CDR3 DNA: TGTGCCAGTAGTAAGACAGGGACCCTCTACGAGCAGTACTTC. It translates to CASSKTGTLYEQYF. V gene TRBV19 combines with J gene TRBJ2-7; the match to TRBD1 covers 7 bases. The CDR3 is made up of 14 amino acids. V was pared by 4 bases and J by 3 bases, with 6 bases of the junction left unmatched. From germline, CDR1 is LNHDA and CDR2 SQIVND (reference sequence).

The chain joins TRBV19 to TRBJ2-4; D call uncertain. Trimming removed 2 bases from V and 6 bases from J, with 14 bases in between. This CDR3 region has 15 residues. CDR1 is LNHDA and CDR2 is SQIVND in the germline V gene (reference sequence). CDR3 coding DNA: TGTGCCAGTAGTATAATAATCGAGAGACTAAACATTCAGTACTTC. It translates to CASSIIIERLNIQYF. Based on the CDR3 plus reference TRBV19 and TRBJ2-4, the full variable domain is DGGITQSPKYLFRKEGQNVTLSCEQNLNHDAMYWYRQDPGQGLRLIYYSQIVNDFQKGDIAEGYSVSREKKESFPLTVTSAQKNPTAFYLCASSIIIERLNIQYFGAGTRLSVL.

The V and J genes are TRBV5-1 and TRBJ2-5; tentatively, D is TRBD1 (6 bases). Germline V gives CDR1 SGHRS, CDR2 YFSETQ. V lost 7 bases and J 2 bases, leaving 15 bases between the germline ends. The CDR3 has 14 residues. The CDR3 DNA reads TGCGCCAGCCGTATATGGGGGACACAAGAGACCCAGTACTTC. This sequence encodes CASRIWGTQETQYF.

The CDR3 is CASSLEWGAGENQYF. The CDR3, as DNA: TGTGCCAGCAGCTTAGAATGGGGCGCGGGAGAAAACCAGTACTTC. V usage is TRBV7-9 and J usage is TRBJ2-5, with 7 bases matching TRBD2. The germline V gene encodes CDR1 SEHNR and CDR2 FQNEAQ (reference sequence). The CDR3 runs to 15 residues. The V gene end was trimmed by 1 base and the J gene end by 10 bases; junction bases not matched to a gene: 12.

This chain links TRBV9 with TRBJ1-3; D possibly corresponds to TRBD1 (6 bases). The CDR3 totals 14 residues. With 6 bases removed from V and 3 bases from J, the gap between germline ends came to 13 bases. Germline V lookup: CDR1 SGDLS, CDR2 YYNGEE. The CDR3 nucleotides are TGTGCCAGCACCGGGGGGGCAGGTGGAAACACCATATATTTT. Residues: CASTGGAGGNTIYF.

The CDR3 spells CASSGLQGYTEAFF. CDR3 in DNA: TGTGCCAGCAGCGGCCTACAGGGATACACTGAAGCTTTCTTT. V gene TRBV7-6 combines with J gene TRBJ1-1, with a weak D call TRBD1 (6 bases). V was cut by 5 bases and J by 3 bases, with 13 bases left in between. CDR3 size: 14 residues. From germline, CDR1 is SGHVS and CDR2 FNYEAQ.

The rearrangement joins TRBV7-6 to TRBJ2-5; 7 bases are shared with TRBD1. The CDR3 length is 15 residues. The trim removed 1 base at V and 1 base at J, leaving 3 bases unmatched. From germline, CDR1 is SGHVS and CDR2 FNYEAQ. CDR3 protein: CASSLDTGVQETQYF. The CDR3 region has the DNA TGTGCCAGCAGCTTAGACACAGGGGTCCAAGAGACCCAGTACTTC.

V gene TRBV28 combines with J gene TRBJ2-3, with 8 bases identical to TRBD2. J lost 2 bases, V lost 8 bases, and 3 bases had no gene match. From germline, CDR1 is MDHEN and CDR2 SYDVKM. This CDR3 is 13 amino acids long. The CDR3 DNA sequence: TGTGCCAGCTCCGGGGGGGTCACAGATACGCAGTATTTT. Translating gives CASSGGVTDTQYF.

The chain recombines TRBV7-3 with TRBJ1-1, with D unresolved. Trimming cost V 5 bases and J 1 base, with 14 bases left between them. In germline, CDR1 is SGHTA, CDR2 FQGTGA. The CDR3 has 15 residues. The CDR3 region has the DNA TGTGCCAGCAGCCTCGGTGGAGGGCCGAACACTGAAGCTTTCTTT. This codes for CASSLGGGPNTEAFF.

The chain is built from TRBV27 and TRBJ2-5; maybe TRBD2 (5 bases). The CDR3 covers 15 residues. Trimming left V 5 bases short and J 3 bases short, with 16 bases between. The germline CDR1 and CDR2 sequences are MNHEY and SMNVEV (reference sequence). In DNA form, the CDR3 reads TGTGCCAGCAGTCCCGAGGGCTCCCCGAAAGAGACCCAGTACTTC. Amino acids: CASSPEGSPKETQYF.

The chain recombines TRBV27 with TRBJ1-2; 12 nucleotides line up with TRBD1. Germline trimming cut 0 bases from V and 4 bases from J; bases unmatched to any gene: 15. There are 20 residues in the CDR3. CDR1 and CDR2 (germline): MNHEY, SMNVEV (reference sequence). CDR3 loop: CASSLSRVNLGTGGTYGYTF. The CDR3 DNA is TGTGCCAGCAGTTTATCGAGGGTAAATTTAGGGACAGGGGGCACCTATGGCTACACCTTC.

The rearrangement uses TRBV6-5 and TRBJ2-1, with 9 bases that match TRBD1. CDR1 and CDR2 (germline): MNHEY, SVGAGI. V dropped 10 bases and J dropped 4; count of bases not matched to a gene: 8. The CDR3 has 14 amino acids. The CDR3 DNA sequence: TGTGCCACCAGAACAGGGGGCAGATACAATGAGCAGTTCTTC. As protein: CATRTGGRYNEQFF.

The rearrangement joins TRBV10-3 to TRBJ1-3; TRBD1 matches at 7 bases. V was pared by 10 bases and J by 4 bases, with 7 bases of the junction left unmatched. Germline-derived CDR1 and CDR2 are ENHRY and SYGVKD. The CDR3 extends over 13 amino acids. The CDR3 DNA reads TGTGCCACAACACAGGGGAACGGAAACACCATATATTTT. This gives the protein CATTQGNGNTIYF.

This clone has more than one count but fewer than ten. DNA of the CDR3: TGTGCCAGCTCACTGGAACAGGGTGGTCAGCCCCAGCATTTT. Its translation: CASSLEQGGQPQHF. The chain uses TRBV18 and TRBJ1-5, with D possibly being TRBD1 (6 bases). The CDR3 runs to 14 residues. Per the germline V gene, CDR1 is KGHSH and CDR2 is LQKENI. The V gene lost 4 bases and the J gene lost 6 bases, with 13 bases spanning the gap. Variable domain in full (rest from reference TRBV18 and TRBJ1-5): NAGVMQNPRHLVRRRGQEARLRCSPMKGHSHVYWYRQLPEEGLKFMVYLQKENIIDESGMPKERFSAEFPKEGPSILRIQQVVRGDSAAYFCASSLEQGGQPQHFGDGTRLSIL.

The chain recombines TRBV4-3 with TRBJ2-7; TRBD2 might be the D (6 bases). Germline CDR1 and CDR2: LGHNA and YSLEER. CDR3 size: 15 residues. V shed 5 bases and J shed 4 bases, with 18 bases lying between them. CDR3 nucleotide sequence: TGCGCCAGCAGCTACGCAGAATTTAGCGGATACGAGCAGTACTTC. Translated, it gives CASSYAEFSGYEQYF.

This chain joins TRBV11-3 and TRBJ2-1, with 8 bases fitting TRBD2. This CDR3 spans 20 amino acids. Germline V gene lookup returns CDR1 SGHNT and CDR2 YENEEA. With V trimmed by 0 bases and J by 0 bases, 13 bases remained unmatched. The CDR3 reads CASSLDLRLAGRSSYNEQFF. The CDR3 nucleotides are TGTGCCAGCAGCTTAGATCTAAGGCTAGCGGGCCGTAGCTCCTACAATGAGCAGTTCTTC.

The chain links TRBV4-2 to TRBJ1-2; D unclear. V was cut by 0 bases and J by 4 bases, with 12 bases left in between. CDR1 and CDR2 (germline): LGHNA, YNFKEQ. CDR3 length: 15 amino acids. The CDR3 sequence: CASSQDPAVSYGYTF. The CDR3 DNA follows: TGTGCCAGCAGCCAAGATCCCGCGGTGTCCTATGGCTACACCTTC.

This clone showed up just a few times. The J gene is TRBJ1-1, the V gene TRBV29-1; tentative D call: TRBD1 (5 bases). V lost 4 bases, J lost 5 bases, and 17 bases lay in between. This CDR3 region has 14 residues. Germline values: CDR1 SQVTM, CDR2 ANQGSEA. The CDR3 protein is CSVGGEGRFTEAFF. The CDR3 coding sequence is TGCAGCGTTGGAGGGGAGGGGCGTTTTACTGAAGCTTTCTTT.

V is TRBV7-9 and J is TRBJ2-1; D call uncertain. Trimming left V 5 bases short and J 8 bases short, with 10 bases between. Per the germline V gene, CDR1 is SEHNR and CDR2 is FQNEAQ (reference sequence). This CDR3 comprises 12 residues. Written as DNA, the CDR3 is TGTGCCAGCAGCATTACGGTTCATGAGCAGTTCTTC. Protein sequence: CASSITVHEQFF.

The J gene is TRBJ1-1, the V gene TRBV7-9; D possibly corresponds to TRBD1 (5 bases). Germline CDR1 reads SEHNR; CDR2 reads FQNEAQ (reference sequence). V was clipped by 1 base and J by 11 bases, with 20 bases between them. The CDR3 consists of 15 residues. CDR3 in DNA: TGTGCCAGCAGCTTAGGGATGGGGGGGAGTATTACGGCTTTCTTT. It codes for CASSLGMGGSITAFF.